Below are 13 T cell receptor beta chains sequenced from a single sample in a study of yellow fever vaccine responses in identical twins. TCRdb passed the RT-PCR reads through MiXCR, listing each CDR3 protein once. The profile shows roughly 320 distinct CDR3 sequences, less than 90% of them singletons. Sample: T cells from blood (PBMCs), unsorted or a sorted subset (not recorded which), taken before or after yellow fever vaccination (not recorded which). These receptors were taken from a female donor who received the yellow fever vaccine.

The J gene is TRBJ2-4, the V gene TRBV7-3; perhaps TRBD1 as D (6 bases). V lost 5 bases to trimming and J lost 2 bases, with 19 bases between them. This CDR3 is 17 amino acids long. Germline V gene sequence: CDR1 SGHTA, CDR2 FQGTGA. The CDR3 sequence: CASSPRGSKGTKNIQYF. CDR3 coding DNA: TGTGCCAGCAGCCCTAGGGGGTCCAAAGGGACCAAAAACATTCAGTACTTC.

The rearrangement joins TRBV11-3 to TRBJ2-2, with D tentatively TRBD2 (6 bases). Germline lookup yields CDR1 SGHNT and CDR2 YENEEA. The CDR3 is 15 residues long. Trimming cost V 0 bases and J 5 bases, with 10 bases left between them. CDR3 protein: CASSLDGLKTGELFF. CDR3 in DNA: TGTGCCAGCAGCTTAGATGGACTAAAAACCGGGGAGCTGTTTTTT.

V is TRBV14 and J is TRBJ2-3; 9 bases line up with TRBD2. CDR1 is SGHDN, CDR2 FVKESK, per germline. The CDR3 spans 17 residues. The ends lost 0 bases at V and 6 bases at J; junction bases unmatched: 10. The CDR3 loop reads CASSQDRPLAGIDTQYF. The CDR3 region has the DNA TGTGCCAGCAGCCAAGATCGGCCCCTAGCGGGGATCGATACGCAGTATTTT.

This clonotype was seen a few times. V usage is TRBV4-2 and J usage is TRBJ1-3; D unclear. The germline V and J ends were trimmed by 4 bases and 0 bases, with 10 bases remaining between them. Germline CDR1 LGHNA, CDR2 YNFKEQ. CDR3 size: 15 residues. This chain's CDR3 is CASSPLHNSGNTIYF. CDR3 DNA sequence: TGTGCCAGCAGCCCCCTACACAACTCTGGAAACACCATATATTTT.

This clonotype was picked up one time. The chain uses TRBV11-1 and TRBJ2-3, with a weak D call TRBD2 (6 bases). Trimming left V 2 bases short and J 4 bases short, with 16 bases between. Per the germline V gene, CDR1 is SGHAT and CDR2 is FQDESV (reference sequence). This CDR3 has 16 amino acids. The CDR3 reads CASSLSAGHGADTQYF. CDR3 bases: TGTGCCAGCAGCTTATCAGCGGGCCACGGCGCAGATACGCAGTATTTT. The full variable domain, rest sourced from reference TRBV11-1 and TRBJ2-3, is EAEVAQSPRYKITEKSQAVAFWCDPISGHATLYWYRQILGQGPELLVQFQDESVVDDSQLPKDRFSAERLKGVDSTLKIQPAELGDSAMYLCASSLSAGHGADTQYFGPGTRLTVL.

The rearrangement joins TRBV6-1 to TRBJ1-6; 8 bases are a match to TRBD1. Germline CDR1 and CDR2: MNHNS and SASEGT. The V and J ends lost 5 bases and 8 bases, in that order; junction bases with no gene match: 5. The CDR3 runs to 14 residues. The CDR3 reads CASSNAGGHSPLHF. The CDR3 DNA follows: TGTGCCAGCAGTAATGCAGGGGGCCATTCACCCCTCCACTTT.

This chain links TRBV11-1 with TRBJ2-3, with no clear D. CDR1 and CDR2 from the germline V gene are SGHAT and FQDESV (reference sequence). The CDR3 runs to 14 residues. V was pared by 1 base and J by 4 bases, with 9 bases between. This chain's CDR3 is CASSLVASADTQYF. CDR3 DNA: TGTGCCAGCAGCTTAGTGGCTTCAGCAGATACGCAGTATTTT.

The chain couples TRBV6-1 to TRBJ1-2, with 8 bases aligning to TRBD1. Unmatched junction bases numbered 5, after V lost 6 bases and J lost 5 bases. The germline V gene encodes CDR1 MNHNS and CDR2 SASEGT. The CDR3 runs 13 residues. CDR3 DNA sequence: TGTGCCAGCAGCCCCGACAGGGGATATGGCTACACCTTC. As protein: CASSPDRGYGYTF.

The rearrangement uses TRBV11-2 and TRBJ2-7, with D possibly being TRBD1 or TRBD2 (6 bases each). Trimming left V 5 bases short and J 2 bases short, with 16 bases between. The CDR3 has 15 amino acids. Germline CDR1 is SGHAT and CDR2 is FQNNGV. This CDR3 reads CASSPGRDTPYEQYV. The CDR3 nucleotides read TGTGCCAGCAGCCCCGGGCGGGACACTCCCTACGAGCAGTACGTC.

This clonotype showed up just a few times. The chain carries TRBV23-1 and TRBJ1-6; 7 positions match TRBD1. TRBV23-1 is an open reading frame, and its role is uncertain. The CDR3 contains 15 residues. V shed 10 bases, J shed 12 bases, and the junction held 18 bases outside the gene matches. The chain's CDR3 is CANQDRPLELGPLHF. The DNA for the CDR3 is TGCGCCAATCAGGACAGGCCGCTCGAGTTGGGACCCCTCCACTTT.

The chain employs TRBV13 and TRBJ1-5; 8 nucleotides align to TRBD1. The V and J ends lost 5 bases and 5 bases, in that order; junction bases with no gene match: 17. The germline V gene has CDR1 PRHDT and CDR2 FYEKMQ (reference sequence). The CDR3 spans 18 residues. Here the CDR3 DNA reads TGTGCCAGCAGCCGAACGGGGACAGGCTCAGAGTTTTATCAGCCCCAGCATTTT. It translates to CASSRTGTGSEFYQPQHF.

In this sample, this clonotype turned up a few times. The chain carries TRBV29-1 and TRBJ2-1; D uncertain. V was trimmed by 1 base and J by 7 bases, leaving 17 bases between them. Germline values: CDR1 SQVTM, CDR2 ANQGSEA. The CDR3 length is 15 residues. Here the CDR3 reads CSVEGPKWGYNEQFF. The CDR3 bases are TGCAGCGTTGAAGGCCCTAAGTGGGGATATAATGAGCAGTTCTTC.

The genes are TRBV13 and TRBJ1-4; unclear D gene. Germline V gives CDR1 PRHDT, CDR2 FYEKMQ (reference sequence). The CDR3 totals 13 residues. The V gene lost 10 bases and the J gene lost 6 bases, with 15 bases spanning the gap. CDR3 loop: CATDPQRDEKLFF. CDR3 nucleotide sequence: TGTGCCACGGACCCGCAAAGGGATGAAAAACTGTTTTTT.